One sample yielded the 16 T cell receptor beta chains listed below, sequenced in a study of T cells in Graves' hyperthyroidism and ophthalmopathy. From RNA transcripts, TCR beta CDR3 regions were amplified. TCR CDR3 underwent first-round RT-PCR with the HTBI primer set. TCRdb fed the multiplex PCR reads into MiXCR, producing one record per CDR3 protein. The sample consists of about 840,000 distinct CDR3 sequences, roughly 40% of them appearing once. The sequenced material came from blood. All receptors derive from a man between 18 and 35 years old with Graves' hyperthyroidism.

This clonotype was found many times. The chain joins TRBV14 to TRBJ1-1; D uncertain. Germline assignment: CDR1 SGHDN and CDR2 FVKESK. V dropped 0 bases and J dropped 5 bases, with 7 bases sitting between them. This CDR3 contains 13 residues. The CDR3 nucleotides read TGTGCCAGCAGCCAAGAACTGGAGACTGAAGCTTTCTTT. It translates to CASSQELETEAFF.

There are a few counts of this clonotype. The chain links TRBV20-1 to TRBJ2-5; D is unclear. CDR3 size: 13 residues. V was clipped by 6 bases and J by 5 bases, with 16 bases between them. The V gene's germline CDR1 is DFQATT and CDR2 SNEGSKA (reference sequence). CDR3: CSAARWPRETQYF. CDR3 DNA sequence: TGCAGTGCCGCCCGGTGGCCGCGGGAGACCCAGTACTTC.

The chain carries TRBV7-8 and TRBJ1-1, with a possible D match to TRBD1 (5 bases). This CDR3 comprises 15 residues. CDR1 is SGHVS, CDR2 FQNEAQ, per germline. V was pared by 3 bases and J by 5 bases, with 16 bases between. As DNA, the CDR3 is TGTGCCAGCAGCTTTCGGAGGGGCGCGGGGACTGAAGCTTTCTTT. This gives the protein CASSFRRGAGTEAFF.

This clonotype has a count of ten or more. The rearrangement links TRBV2 to TRBJ1-4; D is perhaps TRBD1 (6 bases). Trimming took off 2 bases at V and 10 bases at J, with 14 bases between the two ends. The length of the CDR3 is 14 residues. Germline-derived CDR1 and CDR2 are SNHLY and FYNNEI. CDR3 bases: TGTGCCAGCAGTGAATTGGGGGCTGAAGGAAAACTGTTTTTT. Translation gives CASSELGAEGKLFF. Together with reference TRBV2 and TRBJ1-4, the CDR3 gives the full variable domain: EPEVTQTPSHQVTQMGQEVILRCVPISNHLYFYWYRQILGQKVEFLVSFYNNEISEKSEIFDDQFSVERPDGSNFTLKIRSTKLEDSAMYFCASSELGAEGKLFFGSGTQLSVL.

This clonotype was found a few times. The chain links TRBV11-2 to TRBJ2-7; D may be TRBD2 (5 bases). Germline V gives CDR1 SGHAT, CDR2 FQNNGV. V was clipped by 1 base and J by 2 bases, with 12 bases between them. This CDR3 contains 15 residues. CDR3 loop: CASSLVSVGTYEQYF. CDR3 bases: TGTGCCAGCAGCTTAGTAAGTGTCGGGACCTACGAGCAGTACTTC.

The CDR3 spells CSKTLGGEVGQPQHF. The CDR3 bases are TGTTCCAAGACGCTGGGGGGGGAAGTAGGGCAGCCCCAGCATTTT. The V and J genes are TRBV25-1 and TRBJ1-5; D may be TRBD1 (5 bases). CDR1 is MGHDK, CDR2 SYGVNS, per germline. The CDR3 sequence is 15 residues long.

The chain combines TRBV6-5 with TRBJ2-7; D gene ambiguous. V was pared by 6 bases and J by 5 bases, with 17 bases between. From germline, CDR1 is MNHEY and CDR2 SVGAGI. The CDR3 covers 14 residues. CDR3 protein: CASRNDMGYDEQYF. Written as DNA, the CDR3 is TGTGCCAGCAGAAACGACATGGGTTACGACGAGCAGTACTTC.

This clonotype was seen ten or more times. V and J are TRBV7-9 and TRBJ2-5; tentative D call: TRBD2 (6 bases). Germline lookup yields CDR1 SEHNR and CDR2 FQNEAQ (reference sequence). The CDR3 runs to 14 residues. Trimming took 2 bases from V and 3 from J, leaving 10 bases between them. As DNA, the CDR3 is TGTGCCAGCAGCTTATATTTAGCGGAAGAGACCCAGTACTTC. Protein sequence: CASSLYLAEETQYF.

In its sample, this clonotype was seen many times. The chain couples TRBV7-2 to TRBJ2-5; 10 bases agree with TRBD2. V lost 3 bases, J lost 5 bases, and 3 bases stayed unmatched. This CDR3 region has 14 residues. The germline V gene has CDR1 SGHTA and CDR2 FQGNSA. DNA for the CDR3: TGTGCCAGCAGCTTGGGACTAGCGAGCGAGACCCAGTACTTC. Protein sequence: CASSLGLASETQYF. Filled out from reference TRBV7-2 and TRBJ2-5, the complete variable domain reads GAGVSQSPSNKVTEKGKDVELRCDPISGHTALYWYRQSLGQGLEFLIYFQGNSAPDKSGLPSDRFSAERTGGSVSTLTIQRTQQEDSAVYLCASSLGLASETQYFGPGTRLLVL.

The chain employs TRBV6-1 and TRBJ2-7; D unresolved. This CDR3 contains 12 residues. Germline V gene data show CDR1 as MNHNS and CDR2 as SASEGT. The CDR3 loop reads CARGRLLDEQYF. CDR3 coding DNA: TGTGCTAGAGGTAGACTGCTGGACGAGCAGTACTTC.

This clonotype has a count of ten or more. The CDR3 loop reads CSAGGELYGYTF. In DNA, the CDR3 is TGCAGTGCTGGGGGCGAGTTGTATGGCTACACCTTC. This sequence joins TRBV20-1 and TRBJ1-2; perhaps TRBD1 as D (6 bases). Germline loops: CDR1 DFQATT, CDR2 SNEGSKA (reference sequence). The V end was cut by 5 bases, the J end by 5 bases, with 12 bases between. The CDR3 is 12 amino acids.

This clonotype was found many times. The rearrangement joins TRBV7-6 to TRBJ2-7; TRBD2 aligns across 7 bases. V dropped 0 bases and J dropped 7; count of bases not matched to a gene: 9. The CDR3 covers 15 residues. Germline V gene data show CDR1 as SGHVS and CDR2 as FNYEAQ. CDR3 DNA sequence: TGTGCCAGCAGCTTAGCGCGCGGGGACTACTCGGAGCAGTACTTC. Translation: CASSLARGDYSEQYF.

The chain combines TRBV19 with TRBJ2-7; TRBD2 might be the D (6 bases). Germline V CDR1 and CDR2: LNHDA, SQIVND (reference sequence). The V end lost 5 bases, the J end lost 1 base, and 18 bases lay between the germline ends. CDR3 length equals 16 residues. The CDR3: CASSPPGGIRSYEQYF. CDR3 bases: TGTGCCAGTAGTCCACCTGGAGGGATCCGGTCCTACGAGCAGTACTTC.

The chain uses TRBV12-5 and TRBJ2-2; 11 bases are a match to TRBD2. The V gene end was trimmed by 2 bases and the J gene end by 5 bases; junction bases not matched to a gene: 4. The CDR3 is 16 residues long. CDR1 is LGHNT and CDR2 is FRNRAP in the germline V gene. This CDR3 is CASGLTSGSITGELFF. CDR3 nucleotides: TGTGCTAGTGGTTTGACTAGCGGGAGTATAACCGGGGAGCTGTTTTTT.

The V call is TRBV7-9, the J call TRBJ1-1, with D maybe TRBD1 (5 bases). This CDR3 region has 15 residues. The germline V gene has CDR1 SEHNR and CDR2 FQNEAQ (reference sequence). The ends were cut back, 1 base at V and 4 bases at J, with 13 bases in the middle. The CDR3 here is CASSLDLSGSTEAFF. The CDR3 coding sequence is TGTGCCAGCAGCTTAGATCTATCAGGGAGCACTGAAGCTTTCTTT.

J is TRBJ2-2 and V is TRBV2, with 15 bases matching TRBD2. Germline V gives CDR1 SNHLY, CDR2 FYNNEI. The trim removed 8 bases at V and 5 bases at J, leaving 12 bases unmatched. CDR3 length: 18 residues. CDR3 in DNA: TGTGCCAGCGGGGGACTAGCGGGAGGAACCTCGGGAACCGGGGAGCTGTTTTTT. As protein: CASGGLAGGTSGTGELFF.